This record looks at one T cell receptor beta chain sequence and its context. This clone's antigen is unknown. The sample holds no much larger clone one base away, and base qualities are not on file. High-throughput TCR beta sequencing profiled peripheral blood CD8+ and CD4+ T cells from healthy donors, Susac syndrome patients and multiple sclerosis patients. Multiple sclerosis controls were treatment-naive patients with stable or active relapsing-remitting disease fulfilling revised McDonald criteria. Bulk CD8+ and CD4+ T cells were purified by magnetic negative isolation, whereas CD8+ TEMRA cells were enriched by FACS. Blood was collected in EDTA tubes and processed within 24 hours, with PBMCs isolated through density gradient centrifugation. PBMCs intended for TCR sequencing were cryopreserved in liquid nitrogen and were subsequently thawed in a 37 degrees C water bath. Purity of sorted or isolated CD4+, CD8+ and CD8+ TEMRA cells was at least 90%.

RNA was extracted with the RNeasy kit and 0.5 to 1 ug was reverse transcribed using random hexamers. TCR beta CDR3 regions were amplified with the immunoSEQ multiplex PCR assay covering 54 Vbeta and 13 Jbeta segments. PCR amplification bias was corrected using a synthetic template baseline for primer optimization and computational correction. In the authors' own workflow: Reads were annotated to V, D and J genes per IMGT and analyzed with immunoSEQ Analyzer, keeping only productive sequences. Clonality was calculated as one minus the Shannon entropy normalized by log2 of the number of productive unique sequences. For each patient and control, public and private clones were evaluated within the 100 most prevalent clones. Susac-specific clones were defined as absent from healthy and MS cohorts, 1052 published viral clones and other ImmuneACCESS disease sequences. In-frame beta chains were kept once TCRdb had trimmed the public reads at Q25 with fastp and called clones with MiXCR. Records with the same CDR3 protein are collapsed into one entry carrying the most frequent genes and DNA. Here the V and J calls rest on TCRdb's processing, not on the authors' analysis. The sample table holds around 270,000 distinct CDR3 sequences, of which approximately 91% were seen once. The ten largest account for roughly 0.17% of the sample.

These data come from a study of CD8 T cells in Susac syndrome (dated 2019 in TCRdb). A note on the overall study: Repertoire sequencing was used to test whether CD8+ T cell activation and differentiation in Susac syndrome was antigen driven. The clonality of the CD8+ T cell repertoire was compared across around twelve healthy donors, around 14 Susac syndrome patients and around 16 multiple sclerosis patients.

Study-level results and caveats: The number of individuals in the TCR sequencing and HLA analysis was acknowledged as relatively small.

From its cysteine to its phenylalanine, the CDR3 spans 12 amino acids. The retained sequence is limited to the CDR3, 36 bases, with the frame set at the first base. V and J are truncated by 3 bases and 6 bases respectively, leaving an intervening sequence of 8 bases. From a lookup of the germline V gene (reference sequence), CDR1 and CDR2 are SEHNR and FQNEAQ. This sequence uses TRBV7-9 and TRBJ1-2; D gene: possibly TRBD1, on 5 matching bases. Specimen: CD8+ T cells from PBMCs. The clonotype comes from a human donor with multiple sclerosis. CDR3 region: CASSLRGDGYTF. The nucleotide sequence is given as TGTGCCAGCAGCTTGCGAGGGGATGGCTACACCTTC.